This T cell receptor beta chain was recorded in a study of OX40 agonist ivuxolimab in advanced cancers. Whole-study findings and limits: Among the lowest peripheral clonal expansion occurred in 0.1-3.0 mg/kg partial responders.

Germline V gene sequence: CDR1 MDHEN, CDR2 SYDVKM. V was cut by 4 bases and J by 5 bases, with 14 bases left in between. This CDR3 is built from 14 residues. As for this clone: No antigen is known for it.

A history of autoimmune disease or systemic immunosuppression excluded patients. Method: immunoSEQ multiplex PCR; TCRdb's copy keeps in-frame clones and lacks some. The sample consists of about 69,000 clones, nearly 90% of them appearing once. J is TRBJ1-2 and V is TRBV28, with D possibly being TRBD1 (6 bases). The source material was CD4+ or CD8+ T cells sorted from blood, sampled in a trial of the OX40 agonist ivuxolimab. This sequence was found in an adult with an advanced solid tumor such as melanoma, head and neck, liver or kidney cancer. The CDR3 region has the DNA TGTGCCAGCAGTTCCCTGACAGGAGTTTATGGCTACACCTTC. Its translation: CASSSLTGVYGYTF.